Sequencing of this TCR beta chain was carried out in a study of T cell responses to AZD1222 COVID-19 vaccine (dated by TCRdb to the early 2020s). Context from the whole study: A total of 230 to 250 trial participants underwent TCR sequencing, of whom about 200 had received two doses of AZD1222 and roughly 26 had received two doses of the MenACWY control vaccine. Trial participants were enrolled into age subgroups of 18-55, 56-69 and 70-plus years, which contained around 150, 29 and 61 TCR-sequenced participants, respectively. Summary of the overall study and its limitations: Participants were mostly white British, with more females than males. The authors suggested clonal diversity may have been underestimated. Reportedly, almost half of the unique spike-specific TCRs recognized epitopes lying outside the regions that are mutated in the B.1.351 and B.1.1.7 variants. Conclusions about previously exposed vaccinees were limited because only six or seven AZD1222 recipients were SARS-CoV-2 seropositive at baseline. Because no day 14 peak-response samples were available, repertoires were characterized only after the peak T cell response. The whole spike protein was spanned by vaccine-associated CD4 TCRs, and dominant responses were seen in regions 160-218 and 743-854. In the small 56-69-year group, the increase in depth fell short of significance, most likely because of low power. After two AZD1222 doses, spike-specific TCR breadth and depth were significantly higher than at day 0 and than in MenACWY recipients.

According to the study, the label for this sample's time point signals: baseline before first vaccination. The treatment or condition label on this specimen signifies: meningococcal conjugate vaccine given as trial control. Vaccinee samples came from UK trials COV001 and COV002, including a single-blind randomized controlled phase 2/3 trial of AZD1222 (ChAdOx1 nCoV-19) in healthy adults. Trial participant PBMC samples were collected at day 0 and day 28 after the second dose for TCRbeta chain sequencing. The CDR3 regions of human TCRbeta chains were subjected to immunosequencing. The paper's data handling went like this. Repertoire TCRs were matched against a reference library of SARS-CoV-2-specific TCRs generated with the MIRA antigen-specificity platform. Breadth was defined as the fraction of unique TCRs that were SARS-CoV-2-associated. Depth was defined as the fraction of total T cells that were SARS-CoV-2-associated. Using the MIRA data, each spike-specific TCR was assigned both to the spike region to which the TCR was reactive and to a CD4 or CD8 class. Log10-transformed breadth and depth values were compared by one-way ANOVA with Sidak's multiple comparisons tests. TCRdb mirrors the immuneACCESS table, restricted to in-frame sequences. Some clones are absent from its copies; in checked studies, under half trace to an unresolved V gene, and the reason for the others is unknown. V, J and clone size reflect that table, while D and trimming were determined from the DNA. The sample table shows around 90,000 clones, and around nine tenths are seen once. Around 5.2% of the sample belongs to the ten largest clones.

As encoded in the germline V gene, CDR1 is SGHRS while CDR2 is YFSETQ. The CDR3 spans 14 residues, from the cysteine through the phenylalanine. Here the CDR3 DNA is all that survives: 42 bases in frame from base 1. V is shortened by 4 bases, J by 0 bases, and the region joining them spans 9 bases. With respect to this clone: Its antigen is still unknown. Nothing much larger sits one base from this clone, and base qualities are not available.

The sequencing here drew on peripheral blood, taken on day 0 of MenACWY control vaccination. The chain is made from TRBV5-1 and TRBJ2-3; the D segment could be TRBD2, given 5 matching bases. This receptor was identified in an adult in good health. The sequence in DNA is TGCGCCAGCAGCCGGGAAGGTAGCACAGATACGCAGTATTTT. Translated, this is CASSREGSTDTQYF. Outside the CDR3, residues come from the reference TRBV5-1 and TRBJ2-3 proteins, so the full variable domain is: KAGVTQTPRYLIKTRGQQVTLSCSPISGHRSVSWYQQTPGQGLQFLFEYFSETQRNKGNFPGRFSGRQFSNSRSEMNVSTLELGDSALYLCASSREGSTDTQYFGPGTRLTVL.